Included here is one T cell receptor (beta chain) sequence, with context. The record originates from a study of T cells in tumors after PD-1 blockade. Libraries were prepared by immunoSEQ multiplex PCR; TCRdb keeps only in-frame clonotypes and omits some of them. The repertoire holds 45,000 or so clones, 65% to 80% seen once, with 8% to 10% in the top ten. The CDR3 runs to 14 residues. Trimming stripped 7 bases from V and 2 bases from J, with 15 bases between. Per germline, CDR1 MNHNY and CDR2 SVGAGI (reference sequence). The clonotype comes from a human donor with advanced basal cell or squamous cell carcinoma (not recorded which). The V call is TRBV6-6, the J call TRBJ2-7, with D perhaps given as TRBD1 or TRBD2 (5 bases each). The specimen comprised PBMCs, sampled before anti-PD-1 therapy. CDR3 DNA sequence: TGTGCCAGCACTCACGGAGGCAGGGCCTACGAGCAGTACTTC. The encoded protein is CASTHGGRAYEQYF.